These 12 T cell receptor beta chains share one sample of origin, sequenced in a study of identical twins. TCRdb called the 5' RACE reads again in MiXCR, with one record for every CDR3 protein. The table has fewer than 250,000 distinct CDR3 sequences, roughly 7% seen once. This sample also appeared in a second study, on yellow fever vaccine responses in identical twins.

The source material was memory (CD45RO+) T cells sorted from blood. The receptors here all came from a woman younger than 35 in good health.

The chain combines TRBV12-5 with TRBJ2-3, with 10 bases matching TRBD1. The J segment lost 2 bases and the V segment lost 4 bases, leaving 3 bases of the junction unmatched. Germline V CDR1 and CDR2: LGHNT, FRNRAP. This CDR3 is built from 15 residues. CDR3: CASGSGQGNTDTQYF. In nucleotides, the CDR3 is TGTGCTAGTGGTTCGGGACAGGGGAACACAGATACGCAGTATTTT.

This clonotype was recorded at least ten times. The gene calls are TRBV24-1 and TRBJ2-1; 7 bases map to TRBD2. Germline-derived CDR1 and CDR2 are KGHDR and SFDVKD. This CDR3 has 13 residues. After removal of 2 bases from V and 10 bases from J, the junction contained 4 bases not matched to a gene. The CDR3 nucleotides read TGTGCCACCAGTGATTCCCTTAGCGGGGAGCAGTTCTTC. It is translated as CATSDSLSGEQFF.

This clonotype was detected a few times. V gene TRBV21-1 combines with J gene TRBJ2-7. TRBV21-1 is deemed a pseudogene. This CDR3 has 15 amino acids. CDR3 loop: CASSTDYPKPYEQYF. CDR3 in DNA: TGTGCCAGCAGCACAGACTACCCGAAGCCCTACGAGCAGTACTTC.

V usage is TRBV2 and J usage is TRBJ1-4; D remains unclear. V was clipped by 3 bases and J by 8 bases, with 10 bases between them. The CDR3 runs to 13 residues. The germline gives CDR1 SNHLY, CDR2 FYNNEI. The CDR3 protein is CASSDEGGEKLFF. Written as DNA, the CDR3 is TGTGCCAGCAGTGATGAGGGAGGGGAAAAACTGTTTTTT.

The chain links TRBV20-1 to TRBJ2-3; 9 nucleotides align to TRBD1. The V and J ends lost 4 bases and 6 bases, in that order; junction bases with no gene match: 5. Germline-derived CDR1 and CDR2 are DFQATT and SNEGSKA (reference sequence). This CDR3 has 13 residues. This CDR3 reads CSANRDRVDTQYF. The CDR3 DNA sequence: TGCAGTGCTAACCGGGACAGGGTTGATACGCAGTATTTT.

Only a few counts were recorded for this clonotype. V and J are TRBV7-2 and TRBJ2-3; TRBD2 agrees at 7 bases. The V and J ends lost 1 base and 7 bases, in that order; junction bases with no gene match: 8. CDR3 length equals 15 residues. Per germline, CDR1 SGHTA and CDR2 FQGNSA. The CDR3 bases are TGTGCCAGCAGCTTAGATGTGGGAGGGCCATATACGCAGTATTTT. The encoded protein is CASSLDVGGPYTQYF.

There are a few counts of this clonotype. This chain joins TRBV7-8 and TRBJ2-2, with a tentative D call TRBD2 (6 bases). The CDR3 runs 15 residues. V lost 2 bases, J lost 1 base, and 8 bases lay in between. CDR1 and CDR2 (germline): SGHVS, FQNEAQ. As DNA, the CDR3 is TGTGCCAGCAGCTTACGGCGGGAGAACACCGGGGAGCTGTTTTTT. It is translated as CASSLRRENTGELFF.

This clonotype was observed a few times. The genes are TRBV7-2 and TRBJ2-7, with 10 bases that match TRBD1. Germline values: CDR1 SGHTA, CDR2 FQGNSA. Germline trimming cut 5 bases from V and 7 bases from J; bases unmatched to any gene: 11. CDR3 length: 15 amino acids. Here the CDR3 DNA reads TGTGCCAGCAGCCCGCATGGTGGGACAGGGGTTGAGCAGTACTTC. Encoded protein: CASSPHGGTGVEQYF.

CDR3 bases: TGCGCCAGCAGCCAAGGACAGGGGATGGCCTACACTGAAGCTTTCTTT. This sequence encodes CASSQGQGMAYTEAFF. The genes are TRBV5-1 and TRBJ1-1, with 9 bases identical to TRBD1. The CDR3 extends over 16 amino acids. CDR1 and CDR2 from the germline V gene are SGHRS and YFSETQ. V trimming: 4 bases; J trimming: 3 bases; junction bases outside the gene matches: 10. Full variable domain (missing parts from reference TRBV5-1 and TRBJ1-1): KAGVTQTPRYLIKTRGQQVTLSCSPISGHRSVSWYQQTPGQGLQFLFEYFSETQRNKGNFPGRFSGRQFSNSRSEMNVSTLELGDSALYLCASSQGQGMAYTEAFFGQGTRLTVV.

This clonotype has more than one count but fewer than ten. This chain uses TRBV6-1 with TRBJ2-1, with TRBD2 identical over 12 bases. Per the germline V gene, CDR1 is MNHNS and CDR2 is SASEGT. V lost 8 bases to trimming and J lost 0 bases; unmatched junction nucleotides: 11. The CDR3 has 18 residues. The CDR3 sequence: CASDRLAGVPNSYNEQFF. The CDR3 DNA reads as TGTGCCAGCGACAGACTAGCGGGAGTCCCAAACTCCTACAATGAGCAGTTCTTC.

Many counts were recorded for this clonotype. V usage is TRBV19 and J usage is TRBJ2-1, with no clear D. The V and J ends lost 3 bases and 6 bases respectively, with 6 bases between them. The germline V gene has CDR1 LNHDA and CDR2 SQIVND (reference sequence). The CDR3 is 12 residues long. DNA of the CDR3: TGTGCCAGTAGTATTCTTGGCAATGAGCAGTTCTTC. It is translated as CASSILGNEQFF.

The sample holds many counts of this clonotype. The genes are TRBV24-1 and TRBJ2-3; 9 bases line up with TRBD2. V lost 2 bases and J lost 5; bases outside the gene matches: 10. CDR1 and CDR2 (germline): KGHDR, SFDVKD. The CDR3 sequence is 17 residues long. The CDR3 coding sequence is TGTGCCACCAGTGATTCTCCGGCGGGAGGGCCCGGAGATACGCAGTATTTT. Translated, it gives CATSDSPAGGPGDTQYF.